The TCR beta chain under discussion was sequenced for a study of T cells after yellow fever vaccination (dated by TCRdb to between 2018 and 2021). For context, the study as a whole: Libraries from fractions with low cell numbers were prepared with the SMART-Seq v4 Ultra Low Input RNA kit. To follow T-cell clones before and after both primary and booster YFV17D yellow fever vaccination, bulk TCR alpha and beta repertoires underwent longitudinal sequencing. Two healthy male donors, one aged 18 to 30 and one aged 30 to 39 years, were included in the cohort. Bulk PBMC replicates and cell subsets were isolated from blood drawn at multiple timepoints before and after both primary and secondary immunization. General study outcomes and caveats: Because only a couple of donors were included in the study, the extent to which the findings can be generalized is limited. Compared with the primary T-cell response, the secondary T-cell response was weaker but faster, peaking on day 5 rather than day 15. After the booster, most clones that had expanded after primary vaccination were detected again (roughly 96% of CD4 and roughly nine tenths of CD8), suggesting broad maintenance of memory. A small share of clonotypes occurred in both CD4 and CD8 compartments, likely arising from convergent recombination. Computational filtering was needed because FACS-sorted repertoires could contain abundant contaminating clonotypes from the bulk population.

The instrument given in TCRdb is Illumina NovaSeq 6000. TCR cDNA was synthesized by 5'RACE template switching, which introduced a universal primer site and unique molecular identifiers. Priming of cDNA synthesis was performed from both the TCR alpha and TCR beta constant segments. Library amplification used two PCR steps, and the second PCR step added sample barcodes and sequencing adapters. Sequencing of the libraries was done on either Illumina HiSeq 2500 (2x100 bp) or NovaSeq (2x150 bp). The original methods were these. MIGEC handled demultiplexing of reads and collapsing into UMI consensus sequences, while MiXCR performed V(D)J alignment. Clonotypes responding to the vaccine were identified with edgeR on replicate PBMC samples, with the criteria of FDR below 0.01 and a log2 fold change above 5 up to day 15. Each bulk clonotype was labeled CD4 or CD8 based on which sequenced repertoire, CD4 or CD8, contained the clonotype at higher abundance. The public reads were quality trimmed at Q25 with fastp and then assembled into clones with MiXCR by TCRdb, keeping productive beta chains. Each CDR3 protein appears once, grouped with its most common genes and DNA. The V and J calls were determined by TCRdb, not by the authors. The sample includes a few hundred thousand distinct CDR3 sequences, with 5.2% observed a single time. The leading ten clones occupy less than 3.5% of the sample.

Spanning cysteine to phenylalanine, the CDR3 consists of 13 amino acids. Only the CDR3 part of the read is kept: 39 bases, read in frame from the first base. Looking up the germline V gene yields CDR1 SGDLS and CDR2 YYNGEE. Trimming removed 2 bases from V and 1 base from J, leaving 6 bases between the germline ends. This specimen's treatment or condition label, per the study, means: live attenuated yellow fever vaccine strain. A standard Ficoll-Paque protocol was used to isolate PBMCs from peripheral blood. CD4 and CD8 T-cell fractions were isolated with Dynabeads CD4 and CD8 positive selection kits. RNA was extracted with TriZol from bulk PBMCs, CD4 and CD8 fractions, and dextramer-positive and dextramer-negative fractions. Of note for this clonotype: This clone's antigen is unknown. The input lacks base qualities; no much larger clone sits a single base away.

This TCR was recovered from a young man who received the YFV17D yellow fever vaccine. Sequences were derived from CD4+ T cells sorted from PBMCs, sampled on the day of the yellow fever booster vaccination. The chain links TRBV9 with TRBJ1-1; the D gene is not confidently resolved. The DNA reads TGTGCCAGCAGCGTCGTCTGGAACACTGAAGCTTTCTTT. It is translated as CASSVVWNTEAFF. The variable domain in full, with residues beyond the CDR3 obtained from the reference TRBV9 and TRBJ1-1 genes, is DSGVTQTPKHLITATGQRVTLRCSPRSGDLSVYWYQQSLDQGLQFLIQYYNGEERAKGNILERFSAQQFPDLHSELNLSSLELGDSALYFCASSVVWNTEAFFGQGTRLTVV.